This TCR beta chain derives from a study of beta chain features in type 1 diabetes. Overall study: Patients were similar to healthy donors in age and gender (as well as in cell yields). Study-level findings and limits: TCRB CDR3s from Type 1 diabetes patients were moderately but significantly shorter in all four CD4+ subsets. Over-representation of high TCR-expressing cells was a possible consequence of cDNA sequencing.

Trimming pared 6 bases from V and 3 bases from J, leaving 25 bases between. Germline loops: CDR1 MGHDK, CDR2 SYGVNS. The CDR3 contains 18 residues. Blood was drawn once from each donor into heparinised tubes. The draws averaged approximately 120 mL. As to this clone: As yet, its antigen is unknown.

The entirety of the isolated RNA underwent reverse transcription, so expressed TCRB transcripts were sequenced. An average of about 3.4 million reads was obtained for naive, central memory and regulatory T cell samples. The method was immunoSEQ multiplex PCR; TCRdb's version includes in-frame clones alone and lacks a portion of them. In the table there are about 120,000 clones, 15% to 20% of which are singletons. The sample comprised central memory CD4+ T cells from blood. V gene TRBV25-1 combines with J gene TRBJ2-3; D may be TRBD2 (7 bases). The receptor's source is a man in his thirties or forties with type 1 diabetes. The CDR3 loop reads CASSPVSGRGGRTDTQYF. The CDR3 nucleotides read TGTGCCAGCAGCCCAGTTAGCGGAAGGGGGGGGCGGACAGATACGCAGTATTTT.